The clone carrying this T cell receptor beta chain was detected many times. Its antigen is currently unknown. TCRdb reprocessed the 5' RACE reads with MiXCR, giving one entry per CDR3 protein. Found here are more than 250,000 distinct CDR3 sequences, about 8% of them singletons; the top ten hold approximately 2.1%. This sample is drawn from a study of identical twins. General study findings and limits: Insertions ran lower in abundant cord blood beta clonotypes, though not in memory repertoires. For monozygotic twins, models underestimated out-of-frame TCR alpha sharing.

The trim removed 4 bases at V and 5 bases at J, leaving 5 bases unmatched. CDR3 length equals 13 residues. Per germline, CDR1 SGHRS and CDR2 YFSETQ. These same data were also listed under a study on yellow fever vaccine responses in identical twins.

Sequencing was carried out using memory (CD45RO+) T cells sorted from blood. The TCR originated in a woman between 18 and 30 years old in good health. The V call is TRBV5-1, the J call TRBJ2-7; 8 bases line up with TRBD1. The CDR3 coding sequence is TGCGCCAGCAGCGAGCAGGGGGCCAACGAGCAGTACTTC. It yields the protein CASSEQGANEQYF.